This entry is about one TCR beta chain. Its cognate antigen is unknown. Time point reported: persistent/refractory GD, antithyroid drugs over 5 years with positive TRAb. Making the TCR library involved RNA that had been extracted from PBMCs. The authors built TCR beta libraries using iRepertoire HTBI primers and Arm-PCR of CDR3 regions. Original processing methods: Throughout the samples, researchers identified 50 to 75 TRBV and approximately 15 TRBJ segments. Via MiXCR, TCRdb re-called the multiplex PCR reads, giving one row per CDR3 protein. The V and J calls, along with clone size, are taken from TCRdb and not from the paper's own processing. The sample lists some 340,000 distinct CDR3 sequences; roughly 25% were seen once. In germline, CDR1 is MNHNS, CDR2 SASEGT. The CDR3 totals 14 residues. V was trimmed by 1 base and J by 1 base, leaving 7 bases between them. This sample stems from a study of regulatory T cells in long-lasting Graves disease.

Study-wide results and limits: Persistent Graves' patients had lower TCR diversity than newly diagnosed ones.

Sequences were derived from peripheral blood mononuclear cells (PBMCs), sampled when the disease was refractory, from a patient treated with antithyroid drugs. This TCR derives from a woman in her thirties or forties with Graves disease. The V call is TRBV6-1, the J call TRBJ1-1; D gene unclear. The CDR3: CASSEGSRNTEAFF. The CDR3 DNA reads TGTGCCAGCAGTGAAGGGTCCAGGAACACTGAAGCTTTCTTT.